The present T cell receptor beta chain was sequenced within a study of blood T cell repertoires in COVID-19. For the study at large: The samples span acute and convalescent COVID-19 from the United States, Italy and Spain.

The cohort comprised adults aged about 18 to 89 years residing in approximately 25 US areas. Original processing notes: Cell counts per sample came from amplifying reference gene primers. TCRdb's copy holds only in-frame clones and misses some; the assay was immunoSEQ multiplex PCR. V and J calls and clone size are those listed in that table; D and trimming were worked out from the DNA. The repertoire has 400,000 to 500,000 clones, over 75% of them found once; the top ten carry 1.4% to 1.5%. This sequence was found in a woman aged 18-29 years who had been exposed to COVID-19. Specimen: PBMCs or T cells enriched from blood (not recorded which).

CDR3 bases: TGCGCCAGCAGCCCCCCGGGACAGGGCTATGGCTACACCTTC. It yields the protein CASSPPGQGYGYTF. This chain connects TRBV10-2 to TRBJ1-2, with 9 nucleotides matching TRBD1. Germline CDR1 is WSHSY and CDR2 is SAAADI. The CDR3 contains 14 residues. The junction had 6 bases not matched to a gene; V was cut back by 6 bases and J by 4 bases.